This record looks at one T cell receptor beta chain sequence and its context. Its antigen remains unidentified. Nothing much larger sits one base from this clone, and base qualities are not available. The sample belongs to a study of chemoradiotherapy in HPV16-positive cancers (dated by TCRdb to between 2021 and 2022). About the study as a whole: Functional T-cell assays on cells from a couple of HPV16-positive patients defined candidate HPV-specific T-cell clones and common TCR motifs. TCR repertoires from some 90 patients with HPV-related cancers were then used to track the candidate HPV-specific TCRs and motifs. The study set out to ask whether T-cell immunity against the HPV oncoproteins E6 and E7 changes over the course of chemoradiotherapy and whether that immunity affects survival. What the study reported, not specific to this receptor: In HPV16-positive patients, expansion of HPV-responsive T cells during chemoradiotherapy was found to be associated with improved recurrence-free survival. Expansion of candidate HPV-specific clones and E7-related TCR motifs was observed in the tumor microenvironment during treatment, whereas no such expansion was observed for non-HPV-specific T cells. The survival association was reported for HPV16-positive patients, and the functional definition of HPV-specific T cells was derived from only a couple of HPV16-positive patients.

Because repertoires were sampled repeatedly during chemoradiotherapy, clonal expansion in the tumor microenvironment could be followed. The method was the immunoSEQ multiplex PCR assay. TCRdb limited this immuneACCESS table to in-frame rearrangements with V and J called. A share of clones is missing; checked studies link under half to unresolved V genes, and the rest is unexplained. Counted in this sample were tens of thousands of clones; roughly 92% of them appeared once. The top ten constitute 15% to 20% of the sample. The clonotype originates from a human donor with HPV-associated anogenital cancer. Sample: blood, taken from a patient who underwent chemoradiotherapy.

The CDR3 here reads CSVEGGTSGLNEQFF. The DNA reads TGCAGCGTTGAGGGGGGGACTAGCGGGTTAAATGAGCAGTTCTTC. This receptor chain uses TRBV29-1 and TRBJ2-1; 12 junctional bases match TRBD2. Based on the germline V gene, the CDR1 and CDR2 sequences are SQVTM and ANQGSEA. From V the trimming removes 3 bases and from J it removes 7 bases, while the gene matches leave 7 bases of the junction unaccounted for. The CDR3 goes from the cysteine to the phenylalanine over 15 residues. The only DNA kept is the CDR3, 45 bases in frame from the first base.